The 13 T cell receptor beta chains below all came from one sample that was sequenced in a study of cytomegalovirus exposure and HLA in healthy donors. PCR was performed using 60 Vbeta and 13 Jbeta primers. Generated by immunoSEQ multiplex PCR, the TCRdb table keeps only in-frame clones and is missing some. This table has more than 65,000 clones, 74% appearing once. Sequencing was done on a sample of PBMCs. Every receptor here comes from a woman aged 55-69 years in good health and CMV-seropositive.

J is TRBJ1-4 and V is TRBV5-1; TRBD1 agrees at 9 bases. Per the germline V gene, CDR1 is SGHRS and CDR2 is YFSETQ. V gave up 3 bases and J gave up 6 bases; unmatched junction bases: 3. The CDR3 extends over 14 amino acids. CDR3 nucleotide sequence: TGCGCCAGCAGCTCCGGACAGGGGTATGAAAAACTGTTTTTT. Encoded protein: CASSSGQGYEKLFF.

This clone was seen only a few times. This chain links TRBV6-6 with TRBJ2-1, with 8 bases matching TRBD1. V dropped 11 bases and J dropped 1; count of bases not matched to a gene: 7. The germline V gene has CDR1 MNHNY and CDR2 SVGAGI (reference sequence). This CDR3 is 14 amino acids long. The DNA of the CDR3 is TGTGCCTCAATGGACAGGGAATCCTACAATGAGCAGTTCTTC. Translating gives CASMDRESYNEQFF.

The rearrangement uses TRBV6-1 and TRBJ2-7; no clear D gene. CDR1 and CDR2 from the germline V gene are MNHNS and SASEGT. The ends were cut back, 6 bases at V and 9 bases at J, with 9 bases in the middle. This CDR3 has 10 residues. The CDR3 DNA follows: TGTGCCAGCAGCGCCCTCGGGCAGTACTTC. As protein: CASSALGQYF.

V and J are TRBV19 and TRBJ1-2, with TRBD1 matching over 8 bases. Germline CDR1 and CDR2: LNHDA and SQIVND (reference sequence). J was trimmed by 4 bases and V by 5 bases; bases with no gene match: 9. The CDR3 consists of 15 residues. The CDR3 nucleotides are TGTGCCAGTAGTCTCGGACAGGGCGGAACCTATGGCTACACCTTC. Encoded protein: CASSLGQGGTYGYTF. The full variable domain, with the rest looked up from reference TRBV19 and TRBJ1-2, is DGGITQSPKYLFRKEGQNVTLSCEQNLNHDAMYWYRQDPGQGLRLIYYSQIVNDFQKGDIAEGYSVSREKKESFPLTVTSAQKNPTAFYLCASSLGQGGTYGYTFGSGTRLTVV.

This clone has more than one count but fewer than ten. The chain's CDR3 is CASSLGGQGGDTQYF. The CDR3 DNA reads TGTGCCAGCTCCTTGGGAGGACAGGGGGGAGATACGCAGTATTTT. This sequence joins TRBV5-6 and TRBJ2-3; 10 bases are shared with TRBD1. Germline lookup yields CDR1 SGHDT and CDR2 YYEEEE. The CDR3 is 15 residues long. The ends lost 7 bases at V and 5 bases at J; junction bases unmatched: 10.

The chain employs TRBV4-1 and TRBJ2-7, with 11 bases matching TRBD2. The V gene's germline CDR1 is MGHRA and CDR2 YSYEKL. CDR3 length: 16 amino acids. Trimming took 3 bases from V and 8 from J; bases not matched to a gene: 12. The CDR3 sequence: CASSHILAGVALKQYF. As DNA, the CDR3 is TGCGCCAGCAGCCACATACTAGCGGGGGTCGCTCTCAAGCAGTACTTC.

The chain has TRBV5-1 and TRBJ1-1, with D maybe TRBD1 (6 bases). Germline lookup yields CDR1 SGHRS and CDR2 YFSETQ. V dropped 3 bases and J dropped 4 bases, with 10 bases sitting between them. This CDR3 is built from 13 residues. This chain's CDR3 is CASSWKGGTEAFF. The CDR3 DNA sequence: TGCGCCAGCAGCTGGAAAGGGGGCACTGAAGCTTTCTTT.

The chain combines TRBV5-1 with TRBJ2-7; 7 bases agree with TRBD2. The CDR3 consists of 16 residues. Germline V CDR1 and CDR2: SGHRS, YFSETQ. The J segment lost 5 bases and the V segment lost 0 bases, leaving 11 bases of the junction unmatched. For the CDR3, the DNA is TGCGCCAGCAGCTTGGGTGGCGGGGGAAGTTTCCACGAGCAGTACTTC. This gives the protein CASSLGGGGSFHEQYF.

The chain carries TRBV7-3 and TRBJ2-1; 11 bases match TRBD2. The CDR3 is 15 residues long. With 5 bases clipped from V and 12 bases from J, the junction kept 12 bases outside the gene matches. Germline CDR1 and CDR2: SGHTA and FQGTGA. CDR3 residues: CASSPGPSGGLGQFF. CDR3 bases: TGTGCCAGCAGCCCGGGGCCTAGCGGGGGGCTGGGGCAGTTCTTC.

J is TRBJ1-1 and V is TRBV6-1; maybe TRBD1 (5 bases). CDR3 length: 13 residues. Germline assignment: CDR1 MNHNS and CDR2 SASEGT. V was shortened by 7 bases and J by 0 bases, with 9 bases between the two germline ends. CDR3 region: CASKTEMNTEAFF. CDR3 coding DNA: TGTGCCAGCAAGACAGAGATGAACACTGAAGCTTTCTTT.

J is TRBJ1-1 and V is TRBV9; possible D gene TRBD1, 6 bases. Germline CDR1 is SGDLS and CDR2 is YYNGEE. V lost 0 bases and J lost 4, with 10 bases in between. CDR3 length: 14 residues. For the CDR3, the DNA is TGTGCCAGCAGCGTAGCTAGAGGGGGCACTGAAGCTTTCTTT. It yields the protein CASSVARGGTEAFF.

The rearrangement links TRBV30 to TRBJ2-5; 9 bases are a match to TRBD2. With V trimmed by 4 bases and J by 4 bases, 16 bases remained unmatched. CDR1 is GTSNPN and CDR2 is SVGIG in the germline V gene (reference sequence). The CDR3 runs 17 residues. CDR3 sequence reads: CAWTVGLARLVGETQYF. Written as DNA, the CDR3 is TGTGCCTGGACCGTAGGACTAGCGCGTTTGGTGGGAGAGACCCAGTACTTC.

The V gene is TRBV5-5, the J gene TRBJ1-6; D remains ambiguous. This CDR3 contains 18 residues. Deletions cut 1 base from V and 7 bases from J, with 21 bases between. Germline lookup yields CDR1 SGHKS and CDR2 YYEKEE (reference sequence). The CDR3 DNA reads TGTGCCAGCAGCTTGAAGATGGCGGCGGGGAGCTCCAATTCACCCCTCCACTTT. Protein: CASSLKMAAGSSNSPLHF.